These 32 T cell receptor beta chains share one sample of origin, sequenced in a study of OX40 agonist ivuxolimab in advanced cancers. The data were produced by immunoSEQ multiplex PCR, yet TCRdb's version contains in-frame clones alone and is incomplete. Of more than 10,000 clones listed, about 80% are singletons. The sample was CD4+ or CD8+ T cells sorted from blood, taken in a trial of the OX40 agonist ivuxolimab. The receptors come from an adult with an advanced solid tumor such as melanoma, head and neck, liver or kidney cancer.

This clone turned up a few times. The V and J genes are TRBV9 and TRBJ2-5; 11 bases fit TRBD1. Germline CDR1 reads SGDLS; CDR2 reads YYNGEE. V lost 6 bases to trimming and J lost 1 base; unmatched junction nucleotides: 5. CDR3 length: 15 amino acids. CDR3 DNA sequence: TGTGCCAGCACCCGGACAGGGGGCTTCCAAGAGACCCAGTACTTC. Translating gives CASTRTGGFQETQYF.

This chain uses TRBV13 with TRBJ2-7, with a weak D call TRBD1 (5 bases). The ends were cut back, 5 bases at V and 3 bases at J, with 11 bases in the middle. The CDR3 loop spans 13 amino acids. The germline V gene has CDR1 PRHDT and CDR2 FYEKMQ (reference sequence). CDR3: CASSPGHNYEQYF. The DNA for the CDR3 is TGTGCCAGCAGCCCCGGACACAACTACGAGCAGTACTTC.

This chain links TRBV7-3 with TRBJ2-7; D unclear. The V end was cut by 4 bases, the J end by 0 bases, with 7 bases between. The CDR3 covers 13 residues. Per the germline V gene, CDR1 is SGHTA and CDR2 is FQGTGA. The CDR3 DNA sequence: TGTGCCAGCAGCTCGGACGGCTCCTACGAGCAGTACTTC. This translates into CASSSDGSYEQYF.

V is TRBV2 and J is TRBJ2-1; D tentatively reads TRBD1 or TRBD2 (5 bases each). CDR1 and CDR2 (germline): SNHLY, FYNNEI. This CDR3 has 16 residues. Trimming cost V 5 bases and J 5 bases, with 19 bases left between them. The CDR3 sequence: CASSPSMRGANNEQFF. The CDR3 nucleotides are TGTGCCAGCAGTCCCTCGATGAGGGGCGCTAACAATGAGCAGTTCTTC.

The chain links TRBV14 to TRBJ1-1; 8 bases are shared with TRBD1. Germline values: CDR1 SGHDN, CDR2 FVKESK. The ends lost 4 bases at V and 2 bases at J; junction bases unmatched: 3. This CDR3 comprises 14 residues. In DNA form, the CDR3 reads TGTGCCAGCAGCCTAACAGGGGGTAACACTGAAGCTTTCTTT. Encoded protein: CASSLTGGNTEAFF.

This chain uses TRBV9 with TRBJ2-1; 10 bases are a match to TRBD2. The CDR3 runs to 16 residues. V lost 0 bases and J lost 7; bases outside the gene matches: 7. Germline V gene sequence: CDR1 SGDLS, CDR2 YYNGEE. CDR3 sequence: CASSVDSSGRANEQFF. Written as DNA, the CDR3 is TGTGCCAGCAGCGTAGATTCCAGCGGGAGGGCAAATGAGCAGTTCTTC.

The V gene is TRBV13, the J gene TRBJ2-7; 7 nucleotides agree with TRBD1. Germline CDR1 and CDR2: PRHDT and FYEKMQ (reference sequence). V was pared by 5 bases and J by 5 bases, with 6 bases of the junction left unmatched. CDR3 size: 13 residues. The CDR3: CASSLRQGHEQYF. CDR3 nucleotide sequence: TGTGCCAGCAGCCTAAGACAGGGTCACGAGCAGTACTTC.

The chain combines TRBV7-9 with TRBJ2-7, with TRBD1 matching over 9 bases. This CDR3 has 15 amino acids. V lost 5 bases and J lost 1; bases outside the gene matches: 6. From germline, CDR1 is SEHNR and CDR2 FQNEAQ (reference sequence). Written as DNA, the CDR3 is TGTGCCAGCAGCGGACAGGGGATGGGGTCCTACGAGCAGTACTTC. Its translation: CASSGQGMGSYEQYF.

The chain employs TRBV7-4 and TRBJ2-3, with D perhaps TRBD1 or TRBD2 (5 bases each). V was cut by 7 bases and J by 1 base, with 18 bases left in between. The CDR3 covers 16 residues. The germline gives CDR1 SGHVT, CDR2 SQSDAQ. CDR3 bases: TGTGCCAGCAAACGAGCTAGGGGAGTAGGCACAGATACGCAGTATTTT. Encoded protein: CASKRARGVGTDTQYF.

This clone was observed a few times. V usage is TRBV6-4 and J usage is TRBJ2-1, with 9 bases identical to TRBD2. The CDR3 has 15 residues. J gave up 0 bases and V 3 bases, and 0 bases lay outside the gene matches. The germline V gene has CDR1 MRHNA and CDR2 SNTAGT. The CDR3 reads CASSETSGSYNEQFF. CDR3 in DNA: TGTGCCAGCAGTGAGACTAGCGGCTCCTACAATGAGCAGTTCTTC.

This clone came up a few times. The chain links TRBV4-2 to TRBJ2-3; 9 bases fit TRBD1. The CDR3 has 16 residues. Germline V gene sequence: CDR1 LGHNA, CDR2 YNFKEQ. V gave up 6 bases and J gave up 2 bases; unmatched junction bases: 9. CDR3: CASRERTGEDTDTQYF. DNA for the CDR3: TGTGCCAGCAGAGAACGGACAGGGGAAGACACAGATACGCAGTATTTT.

This chain connects TRBV27 to TRBJ1-5, with D uncertain. V lost 3 bases to trimming and J lost 7 bases, with 10 bases between them. The CDR3 is 13 residues long. In germline, CDR1 is MNHEY, CDR2 SMNVEV (reference sequence). Here the CDR3 DNA reads TGTGCCAGCAGTTTTCGGCAAGGCCAGCCCCAGCATTTT. This codes for CASSFRQGQPQHF.

The V call is TRBV27, the J call TRBJ2-7, with 11 bases that match TRBD1. The V and J ends lost 3 bases and 6 bases, in that order; junction bases with no gene match: 1. Germline CDR1 reads MNHEY; CDR2 reads SMNVEV (reference sequence). CDR3 length: 13 amino acids. The CDR3 DNA follows: TGTGCCAGCAGTTTCGGGACAGGGGGCGAGCAGTACTTC. It yields the protein CASSFGTGGEQYF.

The sample holds a few counts of this clone. V usage is TRBV7-2 and J usage is TRBJ2-1; D is ambiguous. Trimming cost V 4 bases and J 5 bases, with 6 bases left between them. The CDR3 covers 12 residues. In germline, CDR1 is SGHTA, CDR2 FQGNSA. CDR3 sequence: CASSSHNNEQFF. The CDR3 DNA reads as TGTGCCAGCAGCTCCCACAACAATGAGCAGTTCTTC. Full variable domain (rest looked up from reference TRBV7-2 and TRBJ2-1): GAGVSQSPSNKVTEKGKDVELRCDPISGHTALYWYRQSLGQGLEFLIYFQGNSAPDKSGLPSDRFSAERTGGSVSTLTIQRTQQEDSAVYLCASSSHNNEQFFGPGTRLTVL.

This rearrangement joins TRBV4-1 to TRBJ2-7, with unresolved D. Trimming pared 0 bases from V and 7 bases from J, leaving 16 bases between. The CDR3 runs to 15 residues. From germline, CDR1 is MGHRA and CDR2 YSYEKL. The CDR3 DNA reads TGCGCCAGCAGCCAAGAGGGTTGGCCGTCGGCGGAGCAGTACTTC. Amino acid sequence: CASSQEGWPSAEQYF.

The gene calls are TRBV7-9 and TRBJ1-2; D remains ambiguous. The germline gives CDR1 SEHNR, CDR2 FQNEAQ (reference sequence). The CDR3 has 16 residues. Trimming pared 3 bases from V and 4 bases from J, leaving 18 bases between. The CDR3 DNA sequence: TGTGCCAGCAGCTTGGGCAGCGAAACGTACATCTATGGCTACACCTTC. This gives the protein CASSLGSETYIYGYTF. Supplemented by reference TRBV7-9 and TRBJ1-2, the full variable domain reads DTGVSQNPRHKITKRGQNVTFRCDPISEHNRLYWYRQTLGQGPEFLTYFQNEAQLEKSRLLSDRFSAERPKGSFSTLEIQRTEQGDSAMYLCASSLGSETYIYGYTFGSGTRLTVV.

This clone showed up just a few times. The rearrangement uses TRBV27 and TRBJ2-2; D unresolved. CDR1 MNHEY and CDR2 SMNVEV come from the germline V gene (reference sequence). V dropped 2 bases and J dropped 9 bases, with 13 bases sitting between them. This CDR3 has 14 amino acids. CDR3 amino acids: CASSLVTDSRELFF. CDR3 bases: TGTGCCAGCAGTTTAGTAACCGATTCGAGGGAGCTGTTTTTT.

The V and J genes are TRBV6-5 and TRBJ2-1; D not certain. CDR3 length: 15 residues. V shed 2 bases and J shed 4 bases, with 12 bases lying between them. Germline values: CDR1 MNHEY, CDR2 SVGAGI. The CDR3 DNA reads as TGTGCCAGCAGTTACGTTCCTATATCTTACAATGAGCAGTTCTTC. As protein: CASSYVPISYNEQFF.

The rearrangement joins TRBV19 to TRBJ2-2; no firm D call. Germline values: CDR1 LNHDA, CDR2 SQIVND (reference sequence). V was trimmed by 7 bases and J by 7 bases, leaving 7 bases between them. The CDR3 runs to 11 residues. The CDR3 reads CASTLVGELFF. For the CDR3, the DNA is TGTGCCAGTACATTGGTCGGGGAGCTGTTTTTT.

The chain uses TRBV14 and TRBJ1-1; D uncertain. Germline assignment: CDR1 SGHDN and CDR2 FVKESK. CDR3 size: 15 residues. Trimming left V 3 bases short and J 1 base short, with 12 bases between. CDR3 bases: TGTGCCAGCAGCCATCTGACCGGAGGGAACACTGAAGCTTTCTTT. The encoded protein is CASSHLTGGNTEAFF.

The V gene is TRBV10-3, the J gene TRBJ2-2; tentatively, D is TRBD1 or TRBD2 (5 bases each). The CDR3 extends over 14 amino acids. The V end lost 4 bases, the J end lost 7 bases, and 13 bases lay between the germline ends. Per the germline V gene, CDR1 is ENHRY and CDR2 is SYGVKD. The CDR3 protein is CAISGGTADGELFF. DNA of the CDR3: TGTGCCATCAGTGGAGGGACCGCCGACGGGGAGCTGTTTTTT.

This chain joins TRBV5-5 and TRBJ2-6; D unresolved. The V gene lost 7 bases and the J gene lost 5 bases, with 22 bases spanning the gap. Germline CDR1 reads SGHKS; CDR2 reads YYEKEE (reference sequence). The CDR3 contains 17 residues. CDR3 sequence: CASLHVVAQSRANVLTF. CDR3 sequence (DNA): TGTGCCAGCCTACATGTTGTCGCACAAAGTCGGGCCAACGTCCTGACTTTC.

This rearrangement joins TRBV4-1 to TRBJ2-1; D not certain. The CDR3 contains 15 residues. The V gene's germline CDR1 is MGHRA and CDR2 YSYEKL. Trimming took off 5 bases at V and 0 bases at J, with 11 bases between the two ends. CDR3 protein: CASSIGRSSYNEQFF. As DNA, the CDR3 is TGCGCCAGCAGCATCGGACGGAGCTCCTACAATGAGCAGTTCTTC.

The chain couples TRBV10-3 to TRBJ2-7, with TRBD2 identical over 10 bases. This CDR3 is built from 16 residues. After removal of 0 bases from V and 4 bases from J, the junction contained 6 bases not matched to a gene. The V gene's germline CDR1 is ENHRY and CDR2 SYGVKD. The CDR3 DNA reads TGTGCCATCAGTGAGTCCCCCCTAGCGGGAGCATACGAGCAGTACTTC. As protein: CAISESPLAGAYEQYF.

This clone has just a few counts. V is TRBV29-1 and J is TRBJ2-1, with 8 nucleotides matching TRBD2. The V segment lost 7 bases and the J segment 4 bases; nucleotides outside the gene matches: 3. This CDR3 comprises 12 residues. Germline lookup yields CDR1 SQVTM and CDR2 ANQGSEA. The CDR3 reads CSEREGYNEQFF. The CDR3 coding sequence is TGCAGCGAACGGGAGGGTTACAATGAGCAGTTCTTC.

This chain uses TRBV6-6 with TRBJ2-7; unclear D gene. Trimming stripped 1 base from V and 3 bases from J, with 10 bases between. Looked up from germline, CDR1 is MNHNY and CDR2 is SVGAGI (reference sequence). The CDR3 spans 14 residues. CDR3 sequence reads: CASSYFQASYEQYF. CDR3 bases: TGTGCCAGCAGTTACTTCCAGGCCAGCTACGAGCAGTACTTC.

The chain recombines TRBV5-5 with TRBJ1-5; D is unresolved. Germline V gene data show CDR1 as SGHKS and CDR2 as YYEKEE (reference sequence). Trimming cost V 4 bases and J 7 bases, with 15 bases left between them. The CDR3 consists of 14 residues. The CDR3 DNA is TGTGCCAGCAGCGCGGGCCTCATGGGACAGCCCCAGCATTTT. Translated, it gives CASSAGLMGQPQHF.

V is TRBV29-1 and J is TRBJ2-7; TRBD1 aligns across 7 bases. This CDR3 contains 12 residues. J gave up 1 base and V 5 bases, and 2 bases lay outside the gene matches. Per the germline V gene, CDR1 is SQVTM and CDR2 is ANQGSEA. The CDR3 nucleotides read TGCAGCGTTCGGACAGGTTCCTACGAGCAGTACTTC. Encoded protein: CSVRTGSYEQYF.

This chain uses TRBV6-1 with TRBJ2-3; D is possibly TRBD2 (6 bases). The germline CDR1 and CDR2 sequences are MNHNS and SASEGT. With 3 bases removed from V and 3 bases from J, the gap between germline ends came to 16 bases. The CDR3 loop spans 16 amino acids. The CDR3: CASSDLLAYQTDTQYF. In DNA form, the CDR3 reads TGTGCCAGCAGTGATTTGCTAGCGTATCAAACAGATACGCAGTATTTT.

The chain uses TRBV13 and TRBJ1-1; the D gene is possibly TRBD1 (6 bases). V was trimmed by 4 bases and J by 10 bases, leaving 13 bases between them. Germline assignment: CDR1 PRHDT and CDR2 FYEKMQ (reference sequence). This CDR3 comprises 12 residues. DNA of the CDR3: TGTGCCAGCAGCTACTTCGGGGGCCCAGCTTTCTTT. Translating it yields CASSYFGGPAFF.

Details on this clone: One junction end disagrees with the germline gene, perhaps due to a read error. The same CDR3 arises from other DNA sequences in this sample as well. This chain connects TRBV13 to TRBJ2-1; TRBD2 aligns across 7 bases. The germline V gene encodes CDR1 PRHDT and CDR2 FYEKMQ (reference sequence). The CDR3 covers 12 residues. DNA for the CDR3: TGCGCCAGCAGCTCGCAGGAGCGGGAACGGTTCTTC. It encodes CASSSQERERFF.

This sequence joins TRBV7-9 and TRBJ1-1; weak D call: TRBD1 (6 bases). Trimming cost V 5 bases and J 6 bases, with 10 bases left between them. The CDR3 contains 12 residues. CDR1 and CDR2 from the germline V gene are SEHNR and FQNEAQ (reference sequence). The CDR3 nucleotides are TGTGCCAGCAGCCACCAGGGGCCTGAAGCTTTCTTT. Translated, it gives CASSHQGPEAFF.